The 32 T cell receptor beta chains below were found in one sample sequenced in a study of blood T cells in healthy people across ages. Combining a sample-barcoded 5' primer with a J-beta primer mix, a second PCR ran for 7 to 11 cycles. A single record per CDR3 protein comes from TCRdb applying MiXCR to the 5' RACE reads. Among about 830,000 distinct CDR3 sequences, approximately 59% were seen once, and the ten largest hold about 27%. The sequencing input was blood. The origin of the receptors is a man aged 30 to 45 in good health.

The CDR3 reads CAGTGTAQETQYF. CDR3 bases: TGTGCCGGGACCGGGACAGCCCAAGAGACCCAGTACTTC. V and J are TRBV30 and TRBJ2-5; 7 nucleotides agree with TRBD1. J gave up 1 base and V 8 bases, and 7 bases lay outside the gene matches. CDR3 length: 13 residues. The V gene's germline CDR1 is GTSNPN and CDR2 SVGIG (reference sequence). Variable domain in full (rest from reference TRBV30 and TRBJ2-5): SQTIHQWPATLVQPVGSPLSLECTVEGTSNPNLYWYRQAAGRGLQLLFYSVGIGQISSEVPQNLSASRPQDRQFILSSKKLLLSDSGFYLCAGTGTAQETQYFGPGTRLLVL.

The gene calls are TRBV20-1 and TRBJ2-4; perhaps TRBD2 as D (5 bases). The DNA end is a closer match to TRBJ2-7, so the J assignment may be wrong. The CDR3 has 11 amino acids. CDR1 is DFQATT and CDR2 is SNEGSKA in the germline V gene (reference sequence). The CDR3 nucleotides read TGCAGTGCCATCGGGAAGGGCGAGCAGTACTTC. Encoded protein: CSAIGKGEQYF.

The chain links TRBV27 to TRBJ1-2; TRBD1 is a possible D gene (6 bases). Trimming pared 4 bases from V and 5 bases from J, leaving 17 bases between. This CDR3 is built from 15 residues. Germline V lookup: CDR1 MNHEY, CDR2 SMNVEV (reference sequence). CDR3 sequence reads: CASSSPRQGRYGYTF. CDR3 nucleotide sequence: TGTGCCAGCAGTTCCCCCCGCCAGGGGCGTTATGGCTACACCTTC.

This clonotype was counted a few times. The chain links TRBV7-2 to TRBJ2-3, with TRBD1 identical over 8 bases. CDR3 length: 15 residues. Germline lookup yields CDR1 SGHTA and CDR2 FQGNSA. The ends lost 2 bases at V and 3 bases at J; junction bases unmatched: 4. The CDR3 DNA reads TGTGCCAGCAGCTTACAGGGGGCGCGGACAGATACGCAGTATTTT. This codes for CASSLQGARTDTQYF.

CDR3 region: CASSKGVRGSTDTQYF. CDR3 DNA sequence: TGTGCCAGCAGCAAAGGTGTGCGGGGATCCACAGATACGCAGTATTTT. The chain has TRBV21-1 and TRBJ2-3; the table calls TRBD2, which could not be checked here. TRBV21-1 is annotated as a pseudogene. The CDR3 length is 16 residues.

The gene calls are TRBV25-1 and TRBJ1-2; maybe TRBD1 (6 bases). Germline assignment: CDR1 MGHDK and CDR2 SYGVNS. V shed 1 base and J shed 6 bases, with 33 bases lying between them. The CDR3 sequence is 21 residues long. The CDR3: CASSELREGREGEPFYDGYTF. CDR3 DNA sequence: TGTGCCAGCAGTGAATTGCGCGAGGGGAGGGAGGGGGAACCCTTTTATGATGGCTACACCTTC.

The chain has TRBV7-2 and TRBJ1-2; D remains unclear. V was cut by 1 base and J by 4 bases, with 7 bases left in between. This CDR3 contains 13 residues. In germline, CDR1 is SGHTA, CDR2 FQGNSA. The CDR3, as DNA: TGTGCCAGCAGCTTAGACCGAACCTATGGCTACACCTTC. Encoded protein: CASSLDRTYGYTF.

This sequence joins TRBV6-5 and TRBJ2-1; 8 nucleotides line up with TRBD1. V gave up 4 bases and J gave up 8 bases; unmatched junction bases: 10. The CDR3 loop spans 15 amino acids. The germline V gene encodes CDR1 MNHEY and CDR2 SVGAGI. The CDR3 here is CASSSGQAVRDEQFF. In nucleotides, the CDR3 is TGTGCCAGCAGTTCGGGACAGGCGGTCAGGGATGAGCAGTTCTTC.

In its sample, this clonotype was seen a few times. The rearrangement joins TRBV21-1 to TRBJ2-3; TRBD1, the D gene given by the table, was not confirmed from the DNA. TRBV21-1 is annotated as a pseudogene. CDR3 length equals 21 residues. The CDR3: CASSKVPQSYPTGGYTDTQYF. The DNA for the CDR3 is TGTGCCAGCAGCAAAGTCCCCCAATCATATCCTACAGGGGGGTACACAGATACGCAGTATTTT.

This clonotype occurred a few times. The V call is TRBV12-3 or TRBV12-4, the J call TRBJ2-1; unclear D gene. The CDR3 is 11 amino acids. V lost 1 base and J lost 12, with 7 bases in between. The CDR3 reads CASSLVHLQFF. The CDR3 DNA reads as TGTGCCAGCAGTTTAGTTCATTTGCAGTTCTTC.

This clonotype was detected only a few times. The chain uses TRBV4-2 and TRBJ2-4; D gene uncertain. Between the trimmed V and J ends, which lost 0 bases and 8 bases, there was a span of 2 bases. The CDR3 covers 11 residues. Germline CDR1 is LGHNA and CDR2 is YNFKEQ. CDR3 residues: CASSQDDIQYF. The CDR3 DNA sequence: TGTGCCAGCAGCCAAGACGACATTCAGTACTTC.

This clonotype was recorded once. CDR3 protein: CASSQDLLTGELFF. As DNA, the CDR3 is TGTGCCAGCAGCCAAGATCTCCTTACCGGGGAGCTGTTTTTT. J is TRBJ2-2 and V is TRBV14; no firm D call. CDR1 SGHDN and CDR2 FVKESK come from the germline V gene. The V end was cut by 0 bases, the J end by 5 bases, with 7 bases between. There are 14 residues in the CDR3.

The chain links TRBV4-2 to TRBJ2-3, with 10 bases lining up with TRBD1. This CDR3 is built from 19 residues. Losses at the gene ends were 1 base for V and 0 bases for J; bases not matched to a gene: 10. Germline V gives CDR1 LGHNA, CDR2 YNFKEQ. This CDR3 reads CASSQGDRGERSSTDTQYF. CDR3 sequence (DNA): TGTGCCAGCAGCCAAGGGGACAGGGGAGAGAGGTCTAGCACAGATACGCAGTATTTT.

This clonotype was counted ten times or more. This chain links TRBV20-1 with TRBJ1-6; 7 bases match TRBD1. This CDR3 has 13 residues. With 6 bases clipped from V and 14 bases from J, the junction kept 13 bases outside the gene matches. Germline loops: CDR1 DFQATT, CDR2 SNEGSKA (reference sequence). The CDR3 bases are TGCAGTGCCCAGGCACCCGACAGGGCTGCCCTCCACTTT. It translates to CSAQAPDRAALHF.

CDR3 DNA: TGCAGCGTTGACGGACAGGGATCCACTGAAGCTTTCTTT. Its translation: CSVDGQGSTEAFF. The chain uses TRBV29-1 and TRBJ1-1; 8 bases map to TRBD1. CDR1 SQVTM and CDR2 ANQGSEA come from the germline V gene. The CDR3 is 13 amino acids. The junction had 4 bases not matched to a gene; V was cut back by 3 bases and J by 4 bases.

About this clonotype: It is unclear where the CDR3 begins or ends on the DNA, so no DNA is shown, and the CDR3 is as TCRdb lists it. V and J are TRBV27 and TRBJ1-2; no check of the table's D call, TRBD1, against the DNA was made. Including both end residues, the CDR3 is 13 amino acids long. Germline CDR1 is MNHEY and CDR2 is SMNVEV (reference sequence). CDR3 region: CASSTSDSRGYTF.

This rearrangement joins TRBV20-1 to TRBJ1-2; 8 bases agree with TRBD1. This CDR3 spans 12 amino acids. The V gene end was trimmed by 5 bases and the J gene end by 7 bases; junction bases not matched to a gene: 6. Germline loops: CDR1 DFQATT, CDR2 SNEGSKA (reference sequence). This CDR3 is CSAFWDRSGYTF. The CDR3 DNA reads as TGCAGTGCTTTCTGGGACAGGTCTGGCTACACCTTC.

This chain links TRBV19 with TRBJ2-7; D is unclear. The J call may be faulty, since TRBJ2-5 better matches the DNA end. The CDR3 has 12 amino acids. CDR1 and CDR2 (germline): LNHDA, SQIVND (reference sequence). The CDR3 region has the DNA TGTGCCAGTAGTATAGGTGAGGAGACCCAGTACTTC. Encoded protein: CASSIGEETQYF.

Only a few counts were recorded for this clonotype. CDR3 in DNA: TGTGCCAGCAGCCAAGTAGGCGAAGGAAATAATTCACCCCTCCACTTT. Translating it yields CASSQVGEGNNSPLHF. The chain recombines TRBV4-2 with TRBJ1-6; D uncertain. CDR3 size: 16 residues. Germline CDR1 and CDR2: LGHNA and YNFKEQ. The ends were cut back, 1 base at V and 5 bases at J, with 12 bases in the middle.

V and J are TRBV27 and TRBJ2-7; either TRBD1 or TRBD2 may fit D (6 bases each). The end of the DNA fits TRBJ2-1 better, so the J call may be wrong. CDR3 size: 12 residues. Germline V CDR1 and CDR2: MNHEY, SMNVEV (reference sequence). CDR3 sequence (DNA): TGTGCCAACGGGGGCCGGTACAATGAGCAGTTCTTC. It translates to CANGGRYNEQFF.

As DNA, the CDR3 is TGTGCCAGCAGCTTAGACGGACGGTCGAACACCGGGGAGCTGTTTTTT. Residues: CASSLDGRSNTGELFF. The chain recombines TRBV13 with TRBJ2-2; D uncertain. Between the trimmed V and J ends, which lost 1 base and 0 bases, there was a span of 9 bases. Germline V CDR1 and CDR2: PRHDT, FYEKMQ (reference sequence). This CDR3 contains 16 residues.

The chain uses TRBV28 and TRBJ1-5; D gene ambiguous. CDR3 length: 13 residues. Germline CDR1 is MDHEN and CDR2 is SYDVKM. The ends were cut back, 5 bases at V and 6 bases at J, with 11 bases in the middle. The DNA of the CDR3 is TGTGCCAGCAGTGTATTTGTCGCTCAGCCCCAGCATTTT. It codes for CASSVFVAQPQHF.

This clonotype was detected only once. This rearrangement joins TRBV9 to TRBJ1-2; tentatively, D is TRBD1 (5 bases). The CDR3 consists of 15 residues. Germline assignment: CDR1 SGDLS and CDR2 YYNGEE. The V and J ends lost 2 bases and 4 bases respectively, with 15 bases between them. CDR3 nucleotide sequence: TGTGCCAGCAGCGTCCAGGGAAGCGGCCTCTATGGCTACACCTTC. Its translation is CASSVQGSGLYGYTF. Drawing the rest from reference TRBV9 and TRBJ1-2, the complete variable domain is DSGVTQTPKHLITATGQRVTLRCSPRSGDLSVYWYQQSLDQGLQFLIQYYNGEERAKGNILERFSAQQFPDLHSELNLSSLELGDSALYFCASSVQGSGLYGYTFGSGTRLTVV.

The chain recombines TRBV4-3 with TRBJ2-5; D may be TRBD2 (5 bases). CDR3 size: 15 residues. V was pared by 1 base and J by 4 bases, with 13 bases between. Per the germline V gene, CDR1 is LGHNA and CDR2 is YSLEER. CDR3 sequence: CASSQGPAGGETQYF. CDR3 nucleotides: TGCGCCAGCAGCCAAGGTCCGGCGGGTGGAGAGACCCAGTACTTC.

V gene TRBV2 combines with J gene TRBJ2-1; 9 bases agree with TRBD2. The ends lost 6 bases at V and 5 bases at J; junction bases unmatched: 11. Germline CDR1 is SNHLY and CDR2 is FYNNEI. The CDR3 covers 16 residues. CDR3: CASSPEVLAGNNEQFF. The DNA for the CDR3 is TGTGCCAGCAGCCCTGAGGTACTAGCGGGCAACAATGAGCAGTTCTTC. Full variable domain (rest looked up from reference TRBV2 and TRBJ2-1): EPEVTQTPSHQVTQMGQEVILRCVPISNHLYFYWYRQILGQKVEFLVSFYNNEISEKSEIFDDQFSVERPDGSNFTLKIRSTKLEDSAMYFCASSPEVLAGNNEQFFGPGTRLTVL.

The rearrangement uses TRBV2 and TRBJ1-5; D gene uncertain. Looked up from germline, CDR1 is SNHLY and CDR2 is FYNNEI. Between the trimmed V and J ends, which lost 3 bases and 3 bases, there was a span of 6 bases. The CDR3 extends over 13 amino acids. CDR3: CASSEAYNQPQHF. Written as DNA, the CDR3 is TGTGCCAGCAGTGAGGCATACAATCAGCCCCAGCATTTT.

This clonotype was counted a few times. The chain uses TRBV9 and TRBJ2-3, with 12 bases identical to TRBD2. Germline V gene sequence: CDR1 SGDLS, CDR2 YYNGEE. V was clipped by 0 bases and J by 0 bases; unmatched bases: 23. The CDR3 runs to 24 residues. The CDR3, as DNA: TGTGCCAGCAGCGTAGCGGAGACGACTCGAAAGGGACTAGCGGGCCCCCTGAGCACAGATACGCAGTATTTT. It translates to CASSVAETTRKGLAGPLSTDTQYF.

The rearrangement links TRBV6-1 to TRBJ2-7; possibly TRBD2 for D (5 bases). This CDR3 contains 15 residues. Germline loops: CDR1 MNHNS, CDR2 SASEGT. V lost 7 bases, J lost 0 bases, and 16 bases lay in between. The CDR3 DNA is TGTGCCAGCATCGGCATTATTGAGGGCTCCTACGAGCAGTACTTC. It translates to CASIGIIEGSYEQYF.

The chain uses TRBV29-1 and TRBJ2-5; D is perhaps TRBD2 (6 bases). Judging by the DNA end, TRBJ2-7 fits better; the J call may be wrong. Germline lookup yields CDR1 SQVTM and CDR2 ANQGSEA. The CDR3 length is 12 residues. The CDR3 DNA follows: TGCAGCGTTCCGGGGGTAGGTGGCGAGCAGTACTTC. This sequence encodes CSVPGVGGEQYF.

DNA for the CDR3: TGTGCCAGCAGTGACCAGATCAACGAGCAGTACTTC. Protein: CASSDQINEQYF. The chain links TRBV6-5 to TRBJ2-7; unclear D gene. V was pared by 5 bases and J by 5 bases, with 10 bases between. Germline V CDR1 and CDR2: MNHEY, SVGAGI. The CDR3 runs to 12 residues.

The gene calls are TRBV10-3 and TRBJ2-5; tentatively, D is TRBD2 (6 bases). The DNA end is more similar to TRBJ2-7, so the J call may be wrong. In germline, CDR1 is ENHRY, CDR2 SYGVKD. The CDR3 extends over 16 amino acids. Here the CDR3 DNA reads TGTGCCATCAGGGCGTCTCTTGATAGCGGATCCTACGAGCAGTACTTC. Translation: CAIRASLDSGSYEQYF.

The chain uses TRBV11-2 and TRBJ2-5; TRBD2 matches at 11 bases. The CDR3 spans 15 residues. The V gene end was trimmed by 7 bases and the J gene end by 2 bases; junction bases not matched to a gene: 6. Germline CDR1 SGHAT, CDR2 FQNNGV. The CDR3 is CASMLGLAAQETQYF. The CDR3 DNA reads as TGTGCCAGCATGCTGGGACTAGCGGCTCAAGAGACCCAGTACTTC. Full variable domain (outside the CDR3, taken from reference TRBV11-2 and TRBJ2-5): EAGVAQSPRYKIIEKRQSVAFWCNPISGHATLYWYQQILGQGPKLLIQFQNNGVVDDSQLPKDRFSAERLKGVDSTLKIQPAKLEDSAVYLCASMLGLAAQETQYFGPGTRLLVL.